A single sample gave rise to the 12 T cell receptor beta chains below, sequenced in a study of shared clonotypes between healthy human individuals. Profiled with immunoSEQ multiplex PCR; TCRdb holds only in-frame clones, not every one. Here the sample spans roughly 1,000,000 clones, more than 75% being singletons. The material sequenced was memory CD4+ T cells from PBMCs. The subset is: CD45RA-negative fraction. The receptors stem from a man in his late teens or twenties in good health. Some clones in this sample may be carry-over from other donors' samples.

The chain has TRBV11-2 and TRBJ2-2, with D uncertain. V was trimmed by 2 bases and J by 3 bases, leaving 10 bases between them. CDR3 size: 15 residues. CDR1 is SGHAT, CDR2 FQNNGV, per germline. CDR3 protein: CASSLSGTDTGELFF. The CDR3 coding sequence is TGTGCCAGCAGCTTAAGTGGTACGGACACCGGGGAGCTGTTTTTT.

The rearrangement uses TRBV19 and TRBJ1-2, with D maybe TRBD1 (5 bases). The CDR3 length is 16 residues. Trimming removed 5 bases at V and 4 bases at J, with 20 bases between. Germline values: CDR1 LNHDA, CDR2 SQIVND (reference sequence). The CDR3 nucleotides read TGTGCCAGTAGTCCCCCCCTTACAGGATTAATCTATGGCTACACCTTC. Translation: CASSPPLTGLIYGYTF.

DNA for the CDR3: TGTGCCAGCAGCGGGGCGGGTAGCGGGAACTACGAGCAGTACTTC. Residues: CASSGAGSGNYEQYF. The chain links TRBV5-4 to TRBJ2-7; 8 positions match TRBD2. The CDR3 totals 15 residues. CDR1 and CDR2 from the germline V gene are SGHNT and YYREEE (reference sequence). Trimming removed 4 bases from V and 3 bases from J; junction bases left unmatched: 9.

As for this clone: This likely reflects a read error, since a far larger clone is one base away. The V and J genes are TRBV5-4 and TRBJ1-2, with D hard to call. The CDR3 has 15 residues. Germline CDR1 reads SGHNT; CDR2 reads YYREEE (reference sequence). V was pared by 1 base and J by 0 bases, with 10 bases between. CDR3 sequence (DNA): TGTGCCAGCAGCTTGAATCCTTCAGCTAACTATGGCTACACCTTC. Translating gives CASSLNPSANYGYTF.

The chain recombines TRBV2 with TRBJ2-7, with D possibly matching TRBD2 (6 bases). Germline-derived CDR1 and CDR2 are SNHLY and FYNNEI. The CDR3 consists of 13 residues. Trimming stripped 8 bases from V and 7 bases from J, with 18 bases between. This chain's CDR3 is CASEYNGGREQYF. The CDR3 region has the DNA TGTGCCAGCGAGTACAACGGGGGTCGGGAGCAGTACTTC.

V is TRBV10-3 and J is TRBJ1-4; D is ambiguous. The V gene's germline CDR1 is ENHRY and CDR2 SYGVKD. The CDR3 has 14 amino acids. V lost 3 bases and J lost 3, with 8 bases in between. The CDR3 protein is CAISEWGANEKLFF. DNA of the CDR3: TGTGCCATCAGTGAATGGGGTGCTAATGAAAAACTGTTTTTT.

This chain uses TRBV2 with TRBJ2-1; 10 positions match TRBD1. Per the germline V gene, CDR1 is SNHLY and CDR2 is FYNNEI. This CDR3 region has 17 residues. After removal of 6 bases from V and 7 bases from J, the junction contained 15 bases not matched to a gene. This CDR3 reads CASSPFRRDRGRNEQFF. CDR3 sequence (DNA): TGTGCCAGCAGCCCCTTTCGCCGGGACAGGGGTCGGAATGAGCAGTTCTTC.

This clone appeared a single time. This chain links TRBV27 with TRBJ2-3; D is unclear. V was pared by 5 bases and J by 0 bases, with 6 bases between. Germline CDR1 reads MNHEY; CDR2 reads SMNVEV (reference sequence). The CDR3 sequence is 13 residues long. The CDR3 sequence is CASSPLSTDTQYF. DNA for the CDR3: TGTGCCAGCAGTCCTCTTAGCACAGATACGCAGTATTTT.

The rearrangement joins TRBV7-3 to TRBJ2-2; D is uncertain. V lost 1 base to trimming and J lost 4 bases, with 7 bases between them. The length of the CDR3 is 14 residues. Germline values: CDR1 SGHTA, CDR2 FQGTGA. The CDR3 sequence is CASSLIGFTGELFF. The CDR3 DNA is TGTGCCAGCAGCTTAATAGGGTTCACCGGGGAGCTGTTTTTT.

The sample holds a few counts of this clone. The chain uses TRBV2 and TRBJ2-2; D is unresolved. Germline V gene lookup returns CDR1 SNHLY and CDR2 FYNNEI. The CDR3 is 11 residues long. Trimming pared 7 bases from V and 7 bases from J, leaving 7 bases between. The CDR3 reads CASNGIGELFF. The CDR3 DNA is TGTGCCAGCAATGGTATCGGGGAGCTGTTTTTT.

V usage is TRBV2 and J usage is TRBJ1-1; 10 nucleotides line up with TRBD1. The length of the CDR3 is 15 residues. CDR1 is SNHLY and CDR2 is FYNNEI in the germline V gene. CDR3 residues: CAISGTGAGNTEAFF. The CDR3 DNA follows: TGTGCGATCTCCGGGACAGGGGCCGGAAACACTGAAGCTTTCTTT.

Of note for this clone: Other nucleotide sequences in the sample specify the same CDR3. The J gene is TRBJ2-3, the V gene TRBV5-1; 7 positions agree with TRBD2. CDR1 SGHRS and CDR2 YFSETQ come from the germline V gene. CDR3 length: 16 amino acids. V dropped 4 bases and J dropped 4; count of bases not matched to a gene: 12. CDR3 sequence: CASSPLAGEGPDTQYF. The CDR3 DNA sequence: TGCGCCAGCAGCCCGCTGGCGGGAGAGGGTCCAGATACGCAGTATTTT.